This T cell receptor beta chain is drawn from a study of blood T cells in healthy people across ages. V lost 7 bases to trimming and J lost 6 bases, with 18 bases between them. CDR1 KGHDR and CDR2 SFDVKD come from the germline V gene. CDR3 length equals 16 residues. A second about 6 to 11 cycle PCR used barcoded and J-beta primers. Using its own MiXCR run on the 5' RACE reads, TCRdb lists one record per CDR3 protein. The sample shows some 560,000 distinct CDR3 sequences, 27% of them seen only once. The same data also contributed to another study, on T cells of mothers and their children.

V usage is TRBV24-1 and J usage is TRBJ1-6; no clear D gene. The sequenced sample was blood. This TCR was sampled from a boy between 2 and 10 years old in good health. The CDR3 here is CATRRPGRLRNSPLHF. The DNA for the CDR3 is TGTGCCACCAGGAGGCCGGGCCGCCTCCGTAATTCACCCCTCCACTTT.